This T cell receptor (beta chain) derives from a study of T cells in Graves' hyperthyroidism and ophthalmopathy. Overall study: Peripheral blood was acquired at first diagnosis, ahead of any therapy whatsoever. Study-level findings and limits: Most thyroid clonotypes expanded above 0.001 were also detected in blood.

This clonotype has just a few counts. The antigen is not known. At one end, the junction sequence differs from germline, possibly due to a read error. Researchers took RNA transcripts and amplified the TCR beta CDR3 regions from them. During a first-round RT-PCR of the TCR CDR3, the HTBI primer set was used. MiXCR, applied by TCRdb to the multiplex PCR reads, yields one record per CDR3 protein. The data contain about 640,000 distinct CDR3 sequences, more than 20% of them seen just once; the ten biggest clones take up around a third. Germline V gene data show CDR1 as SEHNR and CDR2 as FQNEAQ (reference sequence). The CDR3 is made up of 13 amino acids.

This TCR came from a young man with Graves' ophthalmopathy. The material sequenced was blood. V usage is TRBV7-9 and J usage is TRBJ2-1, with 8 bases that match TRBD2. CDR3 sequence reads: CACSLAGRPQQFF. In DNA form, the CDR3 reads TGTGCCTGCAGCTTAGCGGGGAGGCCTCAGCAGTTCTTC.